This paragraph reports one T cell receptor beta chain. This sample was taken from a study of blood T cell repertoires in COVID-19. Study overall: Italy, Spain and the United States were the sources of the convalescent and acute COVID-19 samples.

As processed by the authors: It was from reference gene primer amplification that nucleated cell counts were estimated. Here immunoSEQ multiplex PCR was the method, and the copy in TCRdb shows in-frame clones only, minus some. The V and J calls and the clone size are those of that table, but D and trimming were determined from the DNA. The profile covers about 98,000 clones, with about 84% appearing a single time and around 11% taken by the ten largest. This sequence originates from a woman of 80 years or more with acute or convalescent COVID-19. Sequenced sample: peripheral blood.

This chain's CDR3 is CASSEQVSGNTIYF. The CDR3 bases are TGTGCCAGCAGTGAACAGGTCTCTGGAAACACCATATATTTT. V gene TRBV6-1 combines with J gene TRBJ1-3; D ambiguous. CDR1 MNHNS and CDR2 SASEGT come from the germline V gene. V was shortened by 2 bases and J by 0 bases, with 5 bases between the two germline ends. The CDR3 extends over 14 amino acids.